A single sample is the source of the 7 T cell receptor beta chains below, sequenced in a study of blood T cells in healthy people across ages. It was with a sample-barcoded 5' primer and a J-beta primer mix that a second PCR of roughly 7 to 12 cycles was run. TCRdb re-called the 5' RACE reads with MiXCR, one entry per CDR3 protein. The table shows 630,000 or so distinct CDR3 sequences, with approximately 30% occurring only once. Sequenced sample: blood. Receptors were obtained from a woman older than 75 in good health.

At least ten counts were recorded for this clonotype. CDR3 sequence reads: CASSLVGTGNGYTF. CDR3 sequence (DNA): TGTGCCAGCAGCTTAGTAGGGACAGGGAACGGCTACACCTTC. V is TRBV7-2 and J is TRBJ1-2, with 9 nucleotides matching TRBD1. Germline lookup yields CDR1 SGHTA and CDR2 FQGNSA. V was clipped by 1 base and J by 8 bases; unmatched bases: 5. This CDR3 contains 14 residues.

This clonotype was counted at least ten times. The chain couples TRBV4-2 to TRBJ2-1; no reliable D call. Germline lookup yields CDR1 LGHNA and CDR2 YNFKEQ. Trimming cost V 0 bases and J 5 bases, with 8 bases left between them. The CDR3 has 14 residues. The CDR3 sequence: CASSQDLRNNEQFF. DNA of the CDR3: TGTGCCAGCAGCCAAGATCTTCGGAACAATGAGCAGTTCTTC.

The sample holds a few counts of this clonotype. Given a much more abundant clone one base away, this may be a read error. This chain links TRBV10-3 with TRBJ2-5; 8 positions match TRBD2. The CDR3 is 15 amino acids. The germline V gene has CDR1 ENHRY and CDR2 SYGVKD. The CDR3: CAISEGRGGEETRYF. The CDR3 nucleotides are TGTGCCATCAGTGAAGGACGGGGGGGTGAAGAGACCCGGTACTTC.

The J gene is TRBJ2-7, the V gene TRBV5-1; 8 bases are a match to TRBD1. Germline V gene lookup returns CDR1 SGHRS and CDR2 YFSETQ. This CDR3 is built from 15 residues. The junction had 9 bases not matched to a gene; V was cut back by 4 bases and J by 3 bases. CDR3 region: CASSLGQGAVYEQYF. The DNA for the CDR3 is TGCGCCAGCAGCCTTGGGCAGGGGGCTGTCTACGAGCAGTACTTC. Full variable domain (outside the CDR3, taken from reference TRBV5-1 and TRBJ2-7): KAGVTQTPRYLIKTRGQQVTLSCSPISGHRSVSWYQQTPGQGLQFLFEYFSETQRNKGNFPGRFSGRQFSNSRSEMNVSTLELGDSALYLCASSLGQGAVYEQYFGPGTRLTVT.

Note on this clonotype: A much more abundant neighbour one base away suggests this may be a read error. The genes are TRBV20-1 and TRBJ2-4, with 7 nucleotides matching TRBD1. Germline CDR1 reads DFQATT; CDR2 reads SNEGSKA (reference sequence). CDR3 length: 15 amino acids. The CDR3 region is CSAPDRVQAKNIRYF. The CDR3 DNA sequence: TGCAGTGCCCCAGACAGGGTCCAAGCCAAAAACATTCGGTACTTC.

This sequence joins TRBV6-1 and TRBJ1-1; D is perhaps TRBD1 (5 bases). This CDR3 region has 14 residues. CDR1 and CDR2 (germline): MNHNS, SASEGT. V lost 7 bases to trimming and J lost 3 bases, with 15 bases between them. The DNA of the CDR3 is TGTGCCAGCACTCGCCGGGACCCGTACACTGAAGCTTTCTTT. Protein: CASTRRDPYTEAFF.

A single count supports this clonotype. The germline gene is not matched at one end of the junction; a read error may be the cause. The J gene is TRBJ2-7, the V gene TRBV20-1; D gene ambiguous. The assigned J gene may be wrong: the sequence end matches TRBJ2-5 better. CDR3 size: 13 residues. The germline V gene has CDR1 DFQATT and CDR2 SNEGSKA (reference sequence). The CDR3 is CNPFGSPGETQYF. Written as DNA, the CDR3 is TGTAACCCCTTCGGGTCCCCCGGGGAGACCCAGTACTTC.